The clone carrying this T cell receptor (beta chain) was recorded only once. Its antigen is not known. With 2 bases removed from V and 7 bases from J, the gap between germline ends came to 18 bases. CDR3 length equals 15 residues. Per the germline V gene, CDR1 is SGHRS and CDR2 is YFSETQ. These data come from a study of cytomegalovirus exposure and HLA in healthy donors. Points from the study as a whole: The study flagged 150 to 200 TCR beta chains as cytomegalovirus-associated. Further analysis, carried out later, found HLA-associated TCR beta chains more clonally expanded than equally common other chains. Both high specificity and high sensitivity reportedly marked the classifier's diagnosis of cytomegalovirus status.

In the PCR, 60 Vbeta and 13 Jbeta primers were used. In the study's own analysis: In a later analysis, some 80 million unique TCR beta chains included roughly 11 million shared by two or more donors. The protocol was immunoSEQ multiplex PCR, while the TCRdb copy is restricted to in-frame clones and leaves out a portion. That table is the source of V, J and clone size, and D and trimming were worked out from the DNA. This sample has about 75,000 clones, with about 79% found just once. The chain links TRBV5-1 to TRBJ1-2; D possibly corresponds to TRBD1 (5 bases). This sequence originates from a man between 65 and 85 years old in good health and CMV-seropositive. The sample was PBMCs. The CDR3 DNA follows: TGCGCCAGCAGCTTCGATGGGTTGGCAGGGTTTGGCTACACCTTC. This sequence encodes CASSFDGLAGFGYTF.